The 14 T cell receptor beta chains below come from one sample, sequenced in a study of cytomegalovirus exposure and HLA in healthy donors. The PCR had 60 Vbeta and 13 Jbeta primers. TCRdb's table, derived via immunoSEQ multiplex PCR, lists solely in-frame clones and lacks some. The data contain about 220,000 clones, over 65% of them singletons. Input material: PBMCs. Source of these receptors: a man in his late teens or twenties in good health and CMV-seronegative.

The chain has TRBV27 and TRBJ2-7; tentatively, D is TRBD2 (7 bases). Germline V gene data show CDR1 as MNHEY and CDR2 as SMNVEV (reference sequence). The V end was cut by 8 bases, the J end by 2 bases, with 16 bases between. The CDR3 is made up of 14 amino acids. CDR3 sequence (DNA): TGTGCCAGCGGAAAGGGGGGGCCCACCTACGAGCAGTACTTC. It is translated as CASGKGGPTYEQYF.

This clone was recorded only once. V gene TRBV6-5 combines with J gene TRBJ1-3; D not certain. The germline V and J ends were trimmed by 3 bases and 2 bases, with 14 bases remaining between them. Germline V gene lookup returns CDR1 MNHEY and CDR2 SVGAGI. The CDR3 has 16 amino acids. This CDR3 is CASSYQQSETGNTIYF. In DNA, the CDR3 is TGTGCCAGCAGTTATCAACAGAGTGAGACTGGAAACACCATATATTTT.

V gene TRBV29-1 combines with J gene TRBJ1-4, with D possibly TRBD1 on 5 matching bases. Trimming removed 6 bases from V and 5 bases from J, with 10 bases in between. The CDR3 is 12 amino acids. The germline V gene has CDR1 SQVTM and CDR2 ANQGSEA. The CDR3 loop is CSVSGGNEKLFF. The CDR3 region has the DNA TGCAGCGTGAGCGGGGGGAATGAAAAACTGTTTTTT.

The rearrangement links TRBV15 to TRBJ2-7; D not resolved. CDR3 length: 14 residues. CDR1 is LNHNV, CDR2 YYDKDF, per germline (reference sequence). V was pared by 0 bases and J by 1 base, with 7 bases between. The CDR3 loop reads CATSRDQFSYEQYF. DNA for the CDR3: TGTGCCACCAGCAGAGATCAATTTTCCTACGAGCAGTACTTC.

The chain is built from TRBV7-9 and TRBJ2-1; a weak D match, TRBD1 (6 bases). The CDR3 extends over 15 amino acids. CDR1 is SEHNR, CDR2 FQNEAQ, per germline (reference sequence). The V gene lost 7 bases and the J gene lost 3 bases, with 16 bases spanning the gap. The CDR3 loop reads CASTLTGHVYNEQFF. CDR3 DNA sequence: TGTGCCAGCACCCTGACAGGCCATGTCTACAATGAGCAGTTCTTC.

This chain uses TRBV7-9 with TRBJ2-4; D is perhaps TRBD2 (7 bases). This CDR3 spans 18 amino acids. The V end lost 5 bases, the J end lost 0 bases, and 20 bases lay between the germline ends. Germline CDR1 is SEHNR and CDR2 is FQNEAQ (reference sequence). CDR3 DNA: TGTGCCAGCAGCGAGGGGGACTACACTCCGGGAGCCAAAAACATTCAGTACTTC. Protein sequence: CASSEGDYTPGAKNIQYF.

CDR3 region: CASSLVGTASDTQYF. The CDR3 nucleotides are TGCGCCAGCAGCTTAGTGGGGACAGCTTCAGATACGCAGTATTTT. This sequence joins TRBV5-1 and TRBJ2-3; 7 bases map to TRBD1. The germline CDR1 and CDR2 sequences are SGHRS and YFSETQ. The CDR3 has 15 amino acids. After removal of 2 bases from V and 4 bases from J, the junction contained 7 bases not matched to a gene.

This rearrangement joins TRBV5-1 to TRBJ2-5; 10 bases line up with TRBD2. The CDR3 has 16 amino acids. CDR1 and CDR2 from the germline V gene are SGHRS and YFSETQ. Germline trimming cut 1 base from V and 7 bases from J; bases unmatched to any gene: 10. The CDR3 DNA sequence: TGCGCCAGCAGCTTGTACGCTAGCGGGAGTCAGGGGACCCAGTACTTC. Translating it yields CASSLYASGSQGTQYF.

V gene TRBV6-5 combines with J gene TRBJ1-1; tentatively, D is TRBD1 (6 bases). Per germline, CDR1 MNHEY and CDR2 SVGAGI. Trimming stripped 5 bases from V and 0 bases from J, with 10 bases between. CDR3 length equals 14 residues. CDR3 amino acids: CASSVTGLNTEAFF. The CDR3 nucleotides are TGTGCCAGCAGTGTAACAGGGCTGAACACTGAAGCTTTCTTT.

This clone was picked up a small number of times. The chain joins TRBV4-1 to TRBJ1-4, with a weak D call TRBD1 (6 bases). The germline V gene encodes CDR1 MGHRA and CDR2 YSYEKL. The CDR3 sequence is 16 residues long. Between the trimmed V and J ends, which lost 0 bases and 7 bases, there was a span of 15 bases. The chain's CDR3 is CASSQDPGEGSEKLFF. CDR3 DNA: TGCGCCAGCAGCCAAGATCCAGGGGAGGGAAGTGAAAAACTGTTTTTT.

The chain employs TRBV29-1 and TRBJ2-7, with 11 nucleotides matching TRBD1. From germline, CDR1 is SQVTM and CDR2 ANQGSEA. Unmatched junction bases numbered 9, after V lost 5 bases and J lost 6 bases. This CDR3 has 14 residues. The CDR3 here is CSVLPGQGASEQYF. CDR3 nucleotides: TGCAGCGTTCTACCAGGACAGGGGGCGTCCGAGCAGTACTTC.

This CDR3 reads CASSPQGDSYEQYF. The CDR3 DNA is TGTGCCAGCAGTCCCCAGGGGGACTCCTACGAGCAGTACTTC. This chain links TRBV6-1 with TRBJ2-7, with TRBD1 matching 7 bases. Germline lookup yields CDR1 MNHNS and CDR2 SASEGT. V lost 5 bases and J lost 0; bases outside the gene matches: 4. The CDR3 is 14 residues long.

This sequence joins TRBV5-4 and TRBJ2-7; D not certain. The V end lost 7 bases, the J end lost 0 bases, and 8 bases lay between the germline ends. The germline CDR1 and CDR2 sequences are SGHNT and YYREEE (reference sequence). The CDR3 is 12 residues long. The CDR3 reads CASGPSSYEQYF. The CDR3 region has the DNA TGTGCCAGCGGCCCAAGCTCCTACGAGCAGTACTTC.

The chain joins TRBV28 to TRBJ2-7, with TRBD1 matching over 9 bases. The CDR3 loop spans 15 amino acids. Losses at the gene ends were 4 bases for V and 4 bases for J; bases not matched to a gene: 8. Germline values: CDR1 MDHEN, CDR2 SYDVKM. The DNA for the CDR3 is TGTGCCAGCAGTTACCCAGACAGGGGGGTATACGAGCAGTACTTC. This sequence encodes CASSYPDRGVYEQYF.